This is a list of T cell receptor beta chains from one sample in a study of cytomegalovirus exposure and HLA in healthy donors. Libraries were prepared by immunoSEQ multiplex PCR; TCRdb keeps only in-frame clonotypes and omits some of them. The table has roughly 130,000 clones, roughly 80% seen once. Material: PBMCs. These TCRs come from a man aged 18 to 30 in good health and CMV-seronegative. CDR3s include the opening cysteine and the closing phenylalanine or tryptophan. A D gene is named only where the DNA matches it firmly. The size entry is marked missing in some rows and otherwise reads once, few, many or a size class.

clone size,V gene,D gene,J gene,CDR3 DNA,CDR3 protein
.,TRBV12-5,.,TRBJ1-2,TGTGCTAGTGGTTTGGTAAATGGCGGGGGCAGCGGCTACACCTTC,CASGLVNGGGSGYTF
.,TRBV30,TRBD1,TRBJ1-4,TGTGCCTGGGCCGACAGGGGCCCCCGGGAACTGTTTTTT,CAWADRGPRELFF
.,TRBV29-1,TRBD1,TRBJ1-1,TGCAGCGTAACGAGAAACAGGGGATTGAACACTGAAGCTTTCTTT,CSVTRNRGLNTEAFF
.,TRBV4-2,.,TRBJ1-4,TGTGCCAGCAGCCAAGGCCTTCGTCGGTTAGCAACTAATGAAAAACTGTTTTTT,CASSQGLRRLATNEKLFF
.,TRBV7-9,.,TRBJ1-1,TGTGCCAGCAGCCAAGGGGCCGGGTTTGGCACTGAAGCTTTCTTT,CASSQGAGFGTEAFF
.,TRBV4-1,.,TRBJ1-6,TGCGCCAGCAGCCAAGGTCCGGGTTTTAATTCACCCCTCCACTTT,CASSQGPGFNSPLHF
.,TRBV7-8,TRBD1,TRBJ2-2,TGTGCCAGCAGCTCCGGGACAGGATTCGGGGAGCTGTTTTTT,CASSSGTGFGELFF
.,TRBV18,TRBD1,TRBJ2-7,TGTGCCAGCTCATTCAACAGGGGCCGCGGCGAGCAGTACTTC,CASSFNRGRGEQYF
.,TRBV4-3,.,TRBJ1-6,TGCGCCAGCAGCCAAGAGCAGGGCTCCTATAATTCACCCCTCCACTTT,CASSQEQGSYNSPLHF
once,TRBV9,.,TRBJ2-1,TGTGCCAGCAGCGTAGTGGGGGCCTCCTACAATGAGCAGTTCTTC,CASSVVGASYNEQFF
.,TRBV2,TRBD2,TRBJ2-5,TGTGCCAGCAGTGGCCGTGGGTCGCCGGGGGGGACCCAGTACTTC,CASSGRGSPGGTQYF
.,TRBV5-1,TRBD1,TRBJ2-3,TGCGCCTCCTCCGACAGGGGAATCACAGATACGCAGTATTTT,CASSDRGITDTQYF
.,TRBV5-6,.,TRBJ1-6,TGTGCCAGCAGCCTGGGCGGGGGAGATAATTCACCCCTCCACTTT,CASSLGGGDNSPLHF
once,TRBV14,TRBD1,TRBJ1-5,TGTGCCAGCAGCCCTCGGGACAGCGTCCCTTATAGCAATCAGCCCCAGCATTTT,CASSPRDSVPYSNQPQHF
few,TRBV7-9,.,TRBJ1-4,TGTGCCAGCAGCTCGGGGACTAGAGCAACTAATGAAAAACTGTTTTTT,CASSSGTRATNEKLFF
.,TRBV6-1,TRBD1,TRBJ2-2,TGTGCCAGCAGGGGGGACAGGGTGAACACCGGGGAGCTGTTTTTT,CASRGDRVNTGELFF
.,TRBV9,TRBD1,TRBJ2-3,TGTGCCAGCAGCGTCAGGACAGGGAGCACAGATACGCAGTATTTT,CASSVRTGSTDTQYF
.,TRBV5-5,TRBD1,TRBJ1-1,TGTGCCAGCAGATATAGACGGACAGGGATGAACACTGAAGCTTTCTTT,CASRYRRTGMNTEAFF
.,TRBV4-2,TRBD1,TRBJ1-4,TGTGCCAGCAGCCAGTTCAGGGGGGATGCAACTAATGAAAAACTGTTTTTT,CASSQFRGDATNEKLFF
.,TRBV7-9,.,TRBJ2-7,TGTGCCAGCAGCTTGTCTCCACCGCGCGAGCAGTACTTC,CASSLSPPREQYF
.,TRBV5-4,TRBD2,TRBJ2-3,TGTGCCAGCAGCGGAGCGGGGGGGGGAGGCACAGATACGCAGTATTTT,CASSGAGGGGTDTQYF
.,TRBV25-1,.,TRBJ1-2,TGTGCCAGCAGTGAGTCGGGGGACTTTTATGGCTACACCTTC,CASSESGDFYGYTF
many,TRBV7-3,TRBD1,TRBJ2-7,TGTGCCAGCAGCCCCACGAGGGCAGGGGGATTATACGAGCAGTACTTC,CASSPTRAGGLYEQYF
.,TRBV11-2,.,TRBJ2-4,TGTGCCAGCAGCTTAGGGCCGCTAGGGGGGACAGCTAAAAACATTCAGTACTTC,CASSLGPLGGTAKNIQYF
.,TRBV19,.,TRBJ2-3,TGTGCCAGTAAGGGGCAGGGCGGCGCAGATACGCAGTATTTT,CASKGQGGADTQYF
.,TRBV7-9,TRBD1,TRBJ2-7,TGTGCCAGCAGCCCTCCCGGGACAGGGGGCGAGCAGTACTTC,CASSPPGTGGEQYF
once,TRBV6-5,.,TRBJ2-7,TGTGCCAGCAGTTCCCGGGGGGCAGGAGTCTACGAGCAGTACTTC,CASSSRGAGVYEQYF
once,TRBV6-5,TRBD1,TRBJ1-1,TGTGCCAGCAGTTACGTCGGGACAGGGGACACTGAAGCTTTCTTT,CASSYVGTGDTEAFF
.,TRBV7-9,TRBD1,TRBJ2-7,TGTGCCAGCAGCCCGTTCCAGGGGGCGAAGCAGTACTTC,CASSPFQGAKQYF
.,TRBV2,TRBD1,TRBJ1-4,TGTGCCTCCGCGAGGGGGCAAGCTGAAAAACTGTTTTTT,CASARGQAEKLFF
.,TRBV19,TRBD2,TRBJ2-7,TGTGCCAGTAGGCGGGGGATCTCCTACGAGCAGTACTTC,CASRRGISYEQYF
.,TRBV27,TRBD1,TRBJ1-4,TGTGCCAGCAGCCTAGAGGCCAGGACAGGGAATCAGGGAAAACTGTTTTTT,CASSLEARTGNQGKLFF
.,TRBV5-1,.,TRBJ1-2,TGCGCCAGCAGGCGGGACGGCGAGGGTGGCTACACCTTC,CASRRDGEGGYTF
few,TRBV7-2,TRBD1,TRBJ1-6,TGTGCCAGCAGCCTCCCGACAGGGTTGGATTCACCCCTCCACTTT,CASSLPTGLDSPLHF
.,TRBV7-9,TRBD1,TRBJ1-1,TGTGCCAGCAGCCGGCGGGACAGTCACACTGAAGCTTTCTTT,CASSRRDSHTEAFF
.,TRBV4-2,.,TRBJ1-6,TGTGCCAGCAGCCAAGATCGGGCCGGGGTCAGTTCACCCCTCCACTTT,CASSQDRAGVSSPLHF
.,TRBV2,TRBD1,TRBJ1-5,TGTGCCAGCAGCCGTCGAGGGACAGGGGGAGGACAGCCCCAGCATTTT,CASSRRGTGGGQPQHF
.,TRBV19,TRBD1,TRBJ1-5,TGTGCCAGTAGTGATCAGGGGGTGCTCAATCAGCCCCAGCATTTT,CASSDQGVLNQPQHF
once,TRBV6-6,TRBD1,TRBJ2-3,TGTGCCAGCAGTTACTCGAACCAGGGGGTAGATACGCAGTATTTT,CASSYSNQGVDTQYF
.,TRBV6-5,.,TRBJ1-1,TGTGCCAGCATGTTTGCCGCCACAGGACCTGAAGCTTTCTTT,CASMFAATGPEAFF
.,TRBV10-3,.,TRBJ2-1,TGTGCCATCAGCGGGACACAGAACAATGAGCAGTTCTTC,CAISGTQNNEQFF
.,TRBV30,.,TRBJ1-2,TGTGCCTGGAGTGTGGGAGGAACTAGTTTGGGCTACACCTTC,CAWSVGGTSLGYTF
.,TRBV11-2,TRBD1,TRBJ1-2,TGTGCCAGCAGCCCCGGGACAGGGGGCCTACCTGGAGATGGCTACACCTTC,CASSPGTGGLPGDGYTF